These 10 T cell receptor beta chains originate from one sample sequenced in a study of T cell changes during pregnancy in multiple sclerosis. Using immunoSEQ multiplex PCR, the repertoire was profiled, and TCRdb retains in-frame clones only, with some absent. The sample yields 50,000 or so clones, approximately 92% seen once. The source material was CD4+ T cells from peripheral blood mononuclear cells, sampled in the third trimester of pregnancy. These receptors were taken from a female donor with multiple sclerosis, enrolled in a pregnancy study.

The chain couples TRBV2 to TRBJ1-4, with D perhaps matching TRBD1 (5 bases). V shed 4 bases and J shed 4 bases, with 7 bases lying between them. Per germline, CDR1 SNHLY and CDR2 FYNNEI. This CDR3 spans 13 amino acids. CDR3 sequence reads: CASSAGYNEKLFF. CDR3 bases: TGTGCCAGCAGTGCAGGGTATAATGAAAAACTGTTTTTT.

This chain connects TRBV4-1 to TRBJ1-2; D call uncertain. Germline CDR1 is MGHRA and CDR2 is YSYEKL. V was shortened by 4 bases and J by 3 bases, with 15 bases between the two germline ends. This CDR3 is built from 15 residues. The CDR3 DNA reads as TGCGCCAGCAGCCTAGATAGTACCGGGGACTATGGCTACACCTTC. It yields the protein CASSLDSTGDYGYTF.

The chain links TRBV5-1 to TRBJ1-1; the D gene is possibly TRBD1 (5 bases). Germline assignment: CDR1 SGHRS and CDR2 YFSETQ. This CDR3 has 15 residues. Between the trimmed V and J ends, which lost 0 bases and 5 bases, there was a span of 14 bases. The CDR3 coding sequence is TGCGCCAGCAGCTTGGTCCCCCCAGGGAAGACTGAAGCTTTCTTT. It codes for CASSLVPPGKTEAFF. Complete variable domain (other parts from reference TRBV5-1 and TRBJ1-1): KAGVTQTPRYLIKTRGQQVTLSCSPISGHRSVSWYQQTPGQGLQFLFEYFSETQRNKGNFPGRFSGRQFSNSRSEMNVSTLELGDSALYLCASSLVPPGKTEAFFGQGTRLTVV.

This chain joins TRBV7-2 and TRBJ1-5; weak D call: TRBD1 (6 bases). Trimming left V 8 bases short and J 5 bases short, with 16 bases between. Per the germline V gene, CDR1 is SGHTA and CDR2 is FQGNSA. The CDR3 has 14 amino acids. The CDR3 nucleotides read TGTGCCAGCGGGATTTCAGGGGCTCATCAGCCCCAGCATTTT. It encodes CASGISGAHQPQHF.

The CDR3 nucleotides are TGTGCCAGCAGACCGGGACAGGGGAGGAATGAGCAGTTCTTC. Encoded protein: CASRPGQGRNEQFF. The rearrangement uses TRBV6-5 and TRBJ2-1; 10 bases map to TRBD1. This CDR3 comprises 14 residues. V was clipped by 6 bases and J by 7 bases; unmatched bases: 6. Germline V CDR1 and CDR2: MNHEY, SVGAGI.

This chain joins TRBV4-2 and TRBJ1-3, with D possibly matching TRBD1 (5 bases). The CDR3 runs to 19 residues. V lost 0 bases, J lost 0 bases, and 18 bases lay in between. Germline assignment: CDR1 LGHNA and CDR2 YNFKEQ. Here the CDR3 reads CASSQDNPSRGVSGNTIYF. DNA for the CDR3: TGTGCCAGCAGCCAAGACAATCCGTCAAGGGGCGTCTCTGGAAACACCATATATTTT.

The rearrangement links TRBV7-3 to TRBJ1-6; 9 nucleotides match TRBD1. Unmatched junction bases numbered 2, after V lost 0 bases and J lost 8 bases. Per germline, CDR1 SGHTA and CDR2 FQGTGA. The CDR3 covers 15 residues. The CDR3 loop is CASSLTGQGYSPLHF. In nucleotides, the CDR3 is TGTGCCAGCAGCTTAACCGGACAGGGGTATTCACCCCTCCACTTT.

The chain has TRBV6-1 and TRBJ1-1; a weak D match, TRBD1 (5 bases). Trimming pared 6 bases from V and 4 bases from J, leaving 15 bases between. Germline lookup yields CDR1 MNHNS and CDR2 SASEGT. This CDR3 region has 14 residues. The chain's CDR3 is CASRLAGYFTEAFF. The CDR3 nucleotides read TGTGCCAGCAGACTAGCAGGGTACTTCACTGAAGCTTTCTTT.

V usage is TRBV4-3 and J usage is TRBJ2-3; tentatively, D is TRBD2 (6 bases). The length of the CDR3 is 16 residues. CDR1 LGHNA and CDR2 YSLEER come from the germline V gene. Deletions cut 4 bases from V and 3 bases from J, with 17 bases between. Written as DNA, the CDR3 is TGCGCCAGCAGCCGGTTCGGGCGGGGAGAAACAGATACGCAGTATTTT. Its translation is CASSRFGRGETDTQYF.

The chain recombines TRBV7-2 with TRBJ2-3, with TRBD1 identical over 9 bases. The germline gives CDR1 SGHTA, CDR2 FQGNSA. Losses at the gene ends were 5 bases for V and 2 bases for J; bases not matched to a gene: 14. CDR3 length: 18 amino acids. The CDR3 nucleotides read TGTGCCAGCAGCCTTAAATACCGGTGGGACAGGGTCACAGATACGCAGTATTTT. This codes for CASSLKYRWDRVTDTQYF. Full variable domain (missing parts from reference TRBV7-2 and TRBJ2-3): GAGVSQSPSNKVTEKGKDVELRCDPISGHTALYWYRQSLGQGLEFLIYFQGNSAPDKSGLPSDRFSAERTGGSVSTLTIQRTQQEDSAVYLCASSLKYRWDRVTDTQYFGPGTRLTVL.